This T cell receptor beta chain emerged from a study of metastatic and nonmetastatic thyroid tumors. Across the study: Peripheral blood and tumor or nodule samples from malignant and benign thyroid patients were compared.

Trimming took 0 bases from V and 5 from J, leaving 6 bases between them. The CDR3 runs 13 residues. In germline, CDR1 is SGHRS, CDR2 YFSETQ. The study's findings and limits: Malignant thyroid tumors reportedly had TCR beta diversity that was significantly higher than in benign nodules, in blood and tumor.

How the authors handled the data: Building a distant-metastasis classifier for papillary thyroid cancer drew on CDR3 differences across clinicopathological groups. TCRdb re-processed the PCR reads through MiXCR. None of the V and J calls come from the authors' own analysis; TCRdb made them. The sample lists tens of thousands of clones, around 25% occurring once. Many counts were recorded for this clone. The target antigen is unknown. This sample includes further DNA sequences coding for the same CDR3. Every patient was untreated before thyroid surgery. The sample consisted of blood. The chain recombines TRBV5-1 with TRBJ1-3; D remains unclear. This TCR was recovered from a male donor with papillary thyroid cancer or a benign thyroid nodule (not recorded which). Some clones in this sample may be carry-over from other donors' samples. The CDR3 spells CASSLEPRNTIYF. The CDR3 DNA reads as TGCGCCAGCAGCTTGGAACCGCGAAACACCATATATTTT. The whole variable domain, remainder taken from reference TRBV5-1 and TRBJ1-3, is KAGVTQTPRYLIKTRGQQVTLSCSPISGHRSVSWYQQTPGQGLQFLFEYFSETQRNKGNFPGRFSGRQFSNSRSEMNVSTLELGDSALYLCASSLEPRNTIYFGEGSWLTVV.